This T cell receptor (beta chain) was recovered during a study of T cell repertoires in cytomegalovirus infection. Background on the study: Both a matching HLA type and CMV infection were indicated by public TCR beta signatures.

In this sample, this clonotype turned up many times. The antigen remains undetermined. TCRdb reanalysed the reads using MiXCR and keeps one entry per CDR3 protein. Here the sample spans around 260,000 distinct CDR3 sequences, roughly a quarter being singletons. CDR1 is SGHTA, CDR2 FQGNSA, per germline. V lost 5 bases and J lost 2, with 12 bases in between. The CDR3 consists of 14 residues. Study results and caveats: HLA-C-restricted CMV-specific TCR beta clonotypes prevailed in the ex vivo response. The cumulative frequency of public TCR beta families distinguished individuals who carried CMV together with the relevant HLA.

The TCR sequence derives from a human donor in good health (CMV status not recorded). Some clones in this sample may be carry-over from other donors' samples. The sample taken for sequencing was PBMCs. The chain is built from TRBV7-2 and TRBJ2-5; TRBD1 is a possible D gene (6 bases). CDR3 sequence (DNA): TGTGCCAGCAGCCGGCCGAGGGGGCAAGAGACCCAGTACTTC. This gives the protein CASSRPRGQETQYF.